This TCR beta chain was identified in a study of identical twins. TCRdb re-called the 5' RACE reads through MiXCR, storing one row per CDR3 protein. The sample yields about 200,000 distinct CDR3 sequences, about 15% seen once. This clonotype was seen only a few times. The antigen is not known. Germline V CDR1 and CDR2: LGHNA, YSLEER. J lost 6 bases, V lost 1 base, and 6 bases had no gene match. This CDR3 region has 15 residues. Study observations and caveats: Low generation-probability sequences were in excess among twin-shared out-of-frame alpha sequences.

This sample also appeared in a second study, on T cells expressing NK-cell markers. As reported in that work: Each of over 5 donors carried dominant NKG2C+ clonotypes accounting for about 1.0-8% of CD8+ T cells. Researchers report these clonotypes also headed the CD3+CD56-NKG2C+ fraction in several donors. The study did not resolve the HCMV specificity of expanded NKG2C+ T cell clones.

The TCR was taken from a woman younger than 30 in good health. The chain joins TRBV4-3 to TRBJ2-3, with 8 bases matching TRBD2. The sequencing input was CD8+ T cells sorted from blood. CDR3 in amino acids: CASSQGAGGRDTQYF. As DNA, the CDR3 is TGCGCCAGCAGCCAAGGGGCGGGAGGACGGGATACGCAGTATTTT.